A selection of T cell receptor beta chains follows, all from one sample in a study of cytomegalovirus exposure and HLA in healthy donors. TCRdb's copy holds only in-frame clones and misses some; the assay was immunoSEQ multiplex PCR. This table holds roughly 250,000 clones, around 87% found once. The specimen was PBMCs. The origin of the receptors is a man between 18 and 29 years old in good health and CMV-seronegative. CDR3s leave out the opening cysteine and the closing phenylalanine or tryptophan. Fields, in order: J gene, D gene, V gene, CDR3 protein. A D gene is named only where the DNA matches it firmly.

>TRBJ2-5|TRBD1|TRBV13
ASSADRGGGETQY
>TRBJ2-5|NA|TRBV7-2
ASSFYREETQY
>TRBJ2-1|NA|TRBV4-1
ASSQGSGVRNEQF
>TRBJ1-6|NA|TRBV10-2
ASSEMEEPLH
>TRBJ2-2|NA|TRBV4-1
ASSQVGPGELF
>TRBJ2-3|TRBD2|TRBV5-4
ASSPWTSGKSDTQY
>TRBJ1-5|NA|TRBV6-1
ASSASQGSLNQPQH
>TRBJ1-4|TRBD1|TRBV2
ASSTWDRGEKLF
>TRBJ2-7|NA|TRBV18
ASSPSAGSTYEQY
>TRBJ2-7|NA|TRBV7-2
ASSLLGSSYEQY
>TRBJ1-1|NA|TRBV2
ASSARQAAF
>TRBJ1-1|NA|TRBV4-1
ASSQDGTEAF
>TRBJ2-1|NA|TRBV6-4
ASSDSHRVSEGDNEQF
>TRBJ2-5|TRBD2|TRBV5-4
ASSFLLGGVIGETQY
>TRBJ1-5|NA|TRBV28
ASILSGGGRQPQH
>TRBJ2-1|TRBD1|TRBV5-1
ASSAPGGEQF
>TRBJ2-1|NA|TRBV11-2
ASSFLTTDNEQF
>TRBJ2-5|TRBD2|TRBV9
ASSVGGGAEETQY
>TRBJ1-5|NA|TRBV19
ASDMSGDQPQH
>TRBJ2-7|TRBD2|TRBV6-6
ASSYSQRGQAEQY
>TRBJ2-3|TRBD1|TRBV29-1
SVEGTVGNSDTQY
>TRBJ2-7|NA|TRBV7-2
ASSFQGKAYEQY